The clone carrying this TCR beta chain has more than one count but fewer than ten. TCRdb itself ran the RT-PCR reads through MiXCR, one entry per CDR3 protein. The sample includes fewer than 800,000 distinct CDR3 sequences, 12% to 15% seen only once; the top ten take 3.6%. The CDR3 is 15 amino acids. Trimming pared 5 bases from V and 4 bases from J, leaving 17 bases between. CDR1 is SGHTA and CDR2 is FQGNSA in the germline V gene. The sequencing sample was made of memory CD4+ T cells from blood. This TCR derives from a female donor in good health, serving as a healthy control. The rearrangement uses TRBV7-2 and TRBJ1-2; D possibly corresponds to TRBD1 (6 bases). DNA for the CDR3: TGTGCCAGCAGCCCCACGACAGGAGATCCCTATGGCTACACCTTC. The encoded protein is CASSPTTGDPYGYTF. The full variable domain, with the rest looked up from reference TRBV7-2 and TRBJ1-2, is GAGVSQSPSNKVTEKGKDVELRCDPISGHTALYWYRQSLGQGLEFLIYFQGNSAPDKSGLPSDRFSAERTGGSVSTLTIQRTQQEDSAVYLCASSPTTGDPYGYTFGSGTRLTVV.